This T cell receptor beta chain was documented in a study of beta chain features in type 1 diabetes. Whole-study context: Cell yields, age and gender were similar between patients and healthy donors.

Overall study findings and caveats: With patients and controls alike, PCR might favor shorter templates to an equal degree.

Details on this clone: Its antigen is currently unknown.

The authors sorted CD4+ naive, central memory, regulatory and stem cell-like memory cells via CD45RO/CCR7/CD25/CD127/CD95/CD27. Investigators reverse transcribed all isolated RNA, so they sequenced expressed TCRB transcripts. The study sequenced naive, central memory and regulatory T cell samples to an average of roughly 4 million reads. Here immunoSEQ multiplex PCR was the method, and the copy in TCRdb shows in-frame clones only, minus some. The data contain hundreds of thousands of clones, approximately 28% of them singletons. The CDR3 sequence is 16 residues long. V was cut by 0 bases and J by 2 bases, with 12 bases left in between. Per the germline V gene, CDR1 is MGHDK and CDR2 is SYGVNS.

The sequence was obtained from a man aged 18 to 30 in good health. The sequenced sample consisted of naive CD4+ T cells from blood. The chain recombines TRBV25-1 with TRBJ2-3; D is unclear. The CDR3 nucleotides are TGTGCCAGCAGTGAATATGAGACCCCGTACACAGATACGCAGTATTTT. This translates into CASSEYETPYTDTQYF.